This is a list of T cell receptor beta chains from one sample in a study of CD8 T cells in Susac syndrome. One entry per CDR3 protein, called by TCRdb with MiXCR from the immunoSEQ multiplex PCR reads. The data hold 160,000 or so distinct CDR3 sequences, with roughly 95% observed a single time. Source material: CD4+ T cells from PBMCs. Source of these receptors: a human donor in good health. The CDR3 runs from the conserved cysteine through the conserved F or W. The D gene is left open where the match is weak. Not all rows give a size; the values are once, few, many and, for expanded clones, a class.

clone_size j_call v_call d_call cdr3_nt cdr3_aa
. TRBJ2-3 TRBV14 . TGTGCCAGCAGCCCTCGAAGGATCACAGATACGCAGTATTTT CASSPRRITDTQYF
. TRBJ2-6 TRBV5-6 . TGTGCCAGCAGCTTCGGGGTTTTAAGCTCTGGGGCCAACGTCCTGACTTTC CASSFGVLSSGANVLTF
. TRBJ1-1 TRBV6-1 . TGTGCCAGCAGAGTCAGGGGGAACACTGAAGCTTTCTTT CASRVRGNTEAFF
. TRBJ2-7 TRBV12-3/TRBV12-4 . TGTGCCAGCAGTGCCGGGCTAGCCAGCTCCTACGAGCAGTACTTC CASSAGLASSYEQYF
. TRBJ2-2 TRBV12-3/TRBV12-4 . TGTGCCAGCACCATGACCTCAAACCCCGGGGAGCTGTTTTTT CASTMTSNPGELFF
. TRBJ1-1 TRBV5-1 . TGCGCCAGCAGCGAAGGACAACCGAACACTGAAGCTTTCTTT CASSEGQPNTEAFF
. TRBJ1-1 TRBV11-2 . TGTGCCAGCAGCACACAGGGGAACACTGAAGCTTTCTTT CASSTQGNTEAFF
. TRBJ1-1 TRBV7-2 . TGTGGAGGATCCGAGCGAGAATACAACACTGAAGCTTTCTTT CGGSEREYNTEAFF
. TRBJ2-1 TRBV5-4 . TGTGCCAGCAGCTCGGACAGTCCCGAGGGGTTCTTC CASSSDSPEGFF
. TRBJ2-3 TRBV13 TRBD2 TGTGCCAGCAGCTTCGGGGGGAGCACAGATACGCAGTATTTT CASSFGGSTDTQYF
few TRBJ2-3 TRBV5-4 TRBD2 TGTGCCAGCAGCCAAGGGACTAGTATCGATACGCAGTATTTT CASSQGTSIDTQYF
. TRBJ1-2 TRBV6-1 TRBD1 TGTGCCAGCAGTACAACCGGGACAGACGGCTACACCTTC CASSTTGTDGYTF
. TRBJ1-1 TRBV6-2/TRBV6-3 . TGTGCCATCCTCGGGACGGCGAACACTGAAGCTTTCTTT CAILGTANTEAFF
. TRBJ1-1 TRBV13 . TGTGCCAGCAGCCTACCCGGACATGCTGAAGCTTTCTTT CASSLPGHAEAFF
. TRBJ2-3 TRBV13 TRBD1 TGTGCCAGCAGCTTAAGAGGACAGGGTGAGGATACGCAGTATTTT CASSLRGQGEDTQYF
. TRBJ1-2 TRBV20-1 TRBD1 TGCAGTGCACCGACAGGGACTGGCTACACCTTC CSAPTGTGYTF
. TRBJ1-1 TRBV6-1 . TGTGCCACCTCAGACGGAAACACTGAAGCTTTCTTT CATSDGNTEAFF
. TRBJ1-2 TRBV7-2 TRBD1 TGTGCCAGCAGCCCCGGACAGGGCTATGGCTACACCTTC CASSPGQGYGYTF
. TRBJ1-1 TRBV20-1 . TGCAGTGCCAGTCCCCGGACTGAAGCTTTCTTT CSASPRTEAFF
. TRBJ1-1 TRBV27 . TGTGCCAGCAGTTTTGGGCGGGGGCTGAACACTGAAGCTTTCTTT CASSFGRGLNTEAFF
. TRBJ1-6 TRBV7-3 . TGTGCCAGCAGCTCCAAGACAGGATCGAGCTCCTATAATTCACCCCTCCACTTT CASSSKTGSSSYNSPLHF
. TRBJ2-3 TRBV5-4 . TGTGCCAGCAGCTCATCTACGGGTTCAGATACGCAGTATTTT CASSSSTGSDTQYF
. TRBJ2-1 TRBV18 . TGTGCCAGCTCACCACGAGACAGGTCTCGTAACAATGAGCAGTTCTTC CASSPRDRSRNNEQFF
. TRBJ1-1 TRBV7-2 . TGTGCCAGCAGCTTACACGCAGGGAACACTGAAGCTTTCTTT CASSLHAGNTEAFF
. TRBJ1-2 TRBV7-9 . TGTGCCAGCAGCCCCGGACAGACTTATAACTATGGCTACACCTTC CASSPGQTYNYGYTF
. TRBJ1-1 TRBV2 . TGTGCCAGTAAGTATCGGACTGAAGCTTTCTTT CASKYRTEAFF
. TRBJ2-1 TRBV7-3 TRBD2 TGTGCCAGCAGCTTAAATCGGGGGGGGTCGTTGAATGAGCAGTTCTTC CASSLNRGGSLNEQFF
. TRBJ2-7 TRBV19 . TGTGCCAGTAGTACCCGGGACTACGAGCAGTACTTC CASSTRDYEQYF
. TRBJ1-5 TRBV6-5 TRBD1 TGTGCCAGCAGTTACTCTCGGACAGGGGATCAGCCCCAGCATTTT CASSYSRTGDQPQHF
. TRBJ1-5 TRBV7-2 . TGTGCCAGCAGCTTAGGCAGGGCCAATCAGCCCCAGCATTTT CASSLGRANQPQHF
. TRBJ2-2 TRBV28 . TGTGCCAGCAGCCCTGGGGCGGAGAACACCGGGGAGCTGTTTTTT CASSPGAENTGELFF
. TRBJ2-5 TRBV20-1 . TGCAGCCAAGATCGGGGCAAGACCCAGTACTTC CSQDRGKTQYF
. TRBJ1-4 TRBV15 . TGTGCCACCAAGGACAGAGATAATGAAAAACTGTTTTTT CATKDRDNEKLFF
. TRBJ2-7 TRBV7-2 TRBD2 TGTGCCAGCAGCTTGTCAGGGAGGGCCTACGAGCAGTACTTC CASSLSGRAYEQYF
. TRBJ1-1 TRBV3-1 . TGTGCCAGCAGAGTACGACGGTTTCAGGAAGCTTTCTTT CASRVRRFQEAFF
. TRBJ1-5 TRBV5-4 TRBD1 TGTGCCAGCAGCTTGGGACAGGGTCAGCCCCAGCATTTT CASSLGQGQPQHF
. TRBJ1-2 TRBV20-1 . TGCAGTGCTAGCCCGGGGGTCTACTATGGCTACACCTTC CSASPGVYYGYTF
. TRBJ2-5 TRBV7-2 TRBD2 TGTGCCAGCAGCTTAGGGGCTGGGCAGGGAGGGGAGACCCAGTACTTC CASSLGAGQGGETQYF
. TRBJ2-1 TRBV18 . TGTGCCAGCTCCGGCAGCCGAGGGGGAACCTACAATGAGCAGTTCTTC CASSGSRGGTYNEQFF
few TRBJ2-6 TRBV5-6 . TGTGCCAGCAGTTTTGGTGGCTCTGGGGCCAACGTCCTGACTTTC CASSFGGSGANVLTF
. TRBJ2-5 TRBV3-1 . TGTGCCAGCAGCCAAGACCAGGGGGAGACCCAGTACTTC CASSQDQGETQYF
. TRBJ1-1 TRBV20-1 . TGCAGTGCCCTGAGGGGCCTAGGGAACACTGAAGCTTTCTTT CSALRGLGNTEAFF
. TRBJ2-3 TRBV6-5 TRBD2 TGTGCCAGCAGTTATAGGCTAGCGGTGAGCACAGATACGCAGTATTTT CASSYRLAVSTDTQYF
. TRBJ2-1 TRBV5-4 TRBD2 TGTGCCAGCAGCGCAACCGGGGGGGCCGGGAATGAGCAGTTCTTC CASSATGGAGNEQFF
. TRBJ2-2 TRBV7-3 TRBD1 TGTGCCAGCAGTCGCGGACAGGAGAACACCGGGGAGCTGTTTTTT CASSRGQENTGELFF
once TRBJ2-4 TRBV5-1 TRBD2 TGCGCCAGCAGCTCCGGGACTAGCGGGTTGGCCAAAAACATTCAGTACTTC CASSSGTSGLAKNIQYF
. TRBJ2-2 TRBV24-1 . TGTGCCACCAGTGAAACCGGGGCGAACACCGGGGAGCTGTTTTTT CATSETGANTGELFF
. TRBJ2-2 TRBV6-2/TRBV6-3 TRBD2 TGTGCCAGCCGACGGGGACTAGCGGGGAATAGGAACACCGGGGAGCTGTTTTTT CASRRGLAGNRNTGELFF
. TRBJ1-1 TRBV2 TRBD1 TGTGCCAGCCTAGGGGACAGGGGACGAACTGAAGCTTTCTTT CASLGDRGRTEAFF
. TRBJ2-3 TRBV7-2 TRBD2 TGTGCCAGCAGCTTACGGGAGGCGGGAGATACGCAGTATTTT CASSLREAGDTQYF
. TRBJ2-5 TRBV7-9 . TGTGCCAGCAGCTTATACGGCGGGGGCGCAGGGGAGACCCAGTACTTC CASSLYGGGAGETQYF
. TRBJ2-5 TRBV7-2 . TGTGCCAGCAGCTTAGGACTGCGACCGGAGACCCAGTACTTC CASSLGLRPETQYF
. TRBJ1-2 TRBV2 TRBD1 TGTGCCAGCAGTGAGGACAGGAACTATGGCTACACCTTC CASSEDRNYGYTF
. TRBJ2-5 TRBV2 . TGTGCCAGCAGTGAAGCGGAAGAGACCCAGTACTTC CASSEAEETQYF
. TRBJ2-7 TRBV28 . TGTGCCAGCAGGCGCTATTCCTACGAGCAGTACTTC CASRRYSYEQYF
. TRBJ1-5 TRBV5-4 . TGTGCCAGCAGCTTGGGGGGGCTGGGACAGCCCCAGCATTTT CASSLGGLGQPQHF
few TRBJ1-1 TRBV18 TRBD1 TGTGCCAGCTCACCTCGGACAGGAATGAACACTGAAGCTTTCTTT CASSPRTGMNTEAFF
once TRBJ1-1 TRBV3-1 TRBD1 TGTGCCAGCACCTTAGGGGGCGATGAAGCTTTCTTT CASTLGGDEAFF
. TRBJ1-5 TRBV2 . TGTGCCAGCAGTATCCGGGACGGCAATCAGCCCCAGCATTTT CASSIRDGNQPQHF
. TRBJ1-4 TRBV18 . TGTGCCAGCTCACCGAAGGGGCTGACTAATGAAAAACTGTTTTTT CASSPKGLTNEKLFF